This is a list of T cell receptor beta chains from one sample in a study of shared clonotypes between healthy human individuals. Profiling relied on immunoSEQ multiplex PCR, and the TCRdb table lists in-frame clones only, not all of them. Of about 2.2 million clones detected, around 93% appear once; the ten largest clones hold less than 2%. Specimen: naive CD8+ T cells from PBMCs. These receptors all come from a man aged 18 to 30 in good health. Some clones in this sample may be carry-over from other donors' samples. Each CDR3 is given with its conserved first and last residue. Fields, in order: V gene, J gene, CDR3 protein.

V gene: TRBV28
J gene: TRBJ2-7
CDR3 protein: CASRLTELGVDGQYF

V gene: TRBV9
J gene: TRBJ2-7
CDR3 protein: CASSAGPGNYEQYF

V gene: TRBV27
J gene: TRBJ1-1
CDR3 protein: CASSLSRGGTEAFF

V gene: TRBV27
J gene: NA
CDR3 protein: CASSLGLAALEQYF

V gene: TRBV29-1
J gene: TRBJ2-3
CDR3 protein: CSVEDTGLAGVWADTQYF

V gene: TRBV27
J gene: TRBJ2-1
CDR3 protein: CASSFVSGDNEQFF

V gene: TRBV11-2
J gene: TRBJ2-2
CDR3 protein: CASSLSSGSPRGTGELFF

V gene: TRBV13
J gene: TRBJ2-5
CDR3 protein: CASSRRGYWTQYF

V gene: TRBV6-1
J gene: TRBJ1-2
CDR3 protein: CASEDPPGPNYGYTF

V gene: TRBV27
J gene: TRBJ2-5
CDR3 protein: CASSLRAGRKETQYF

V gene: TRBV27
J gene: TRBJ1-2
CDR3 protein: CASSLSLGDRAYGYTF

V gene: TRBV28
J gene: TRBJ1-1
CDR3 protein: CASSLFRGRTEAFF

V gene: TRBV7-9
J gene: TRBJ2-5
CDR3 protein: CASRGDETQYF

V gene: TRBV4-1
J gene: TRBJ2-3
CDR3 protein: CASSQALIPGQGTDTQYF

V gene: TRBV30
J gene: TRBJ1-1
CDR3 protein: CAWSFDGDTEAFF

V gene: TRBV7-2
J gene: TRBJ2-2
CDR3 protein: CASSLVGGLGTDGELFF

V gene: TRBV27
J gene: TRBJ1-1
CDR3 protein: CASRPRPGSGAFF

V gene: TRBV28
J gene: TRBJ2-7
CDR3 protein: CASSWGQGPYEQYF

V gene: TRBV7-9
J gene: TRBJ1-1
CDR3 protein: CASSPSGATEAFF

V gene: TRBV15
J gene: TRBJ2-7
CDR3 protein: CATSRDSGSVYEQYF

V gene: TRBV7-9
J gene: TRBJ2-7
CDR3 protein: CASSFGRAYEQYF

V gene: TRBV27
J gene: TRBJ2-3
CDR3 protein: CASSFGGAGADTQYF

V gene: TRBV5-1
J gene: TRBJ2-1
CDR3 protein: CASSLTSGSSNEQFF

V gene: TRBV29-1
J gene: TRBJ2-1
CDR3 protein: CGTLRAGGVSEQFF

V gene: TRBV1
J gene: TRBJ2-5
CDR3 protein: CTSSQDRPAGFKETQYF

V gene: TRBV11-2
J gene: TRBJ2-1
CDR3 protein: CASSFIRSYNEQFF

V gene: TRBV27
J gene: TRBJ1-4
CDR3 protein: CASSLVTDEKLFF

V gene: TRBV27
J gene: TRBJ2-1
CDR3 protein: CASSLIMYNEQFF

V gene: TRBV5-1
J gene: TRBJ2-5
CDR3 protein: CASSLVAPTSRETQYF

V gene: TRBV29-1
J gene: TRBJ1-2
CDR3 protein: CSVGQGGGYTF

V gene: TRBV6-6
J gene: TRBJ1-6
CDR3 protein: CASSPAGSSYNSPLHF

V gene: TRBV4-1
J gene: TRBJ1-4
CDR3 protein: CASSKQRPRGDEKLFF

V gene: TRBV9
J gene: TRBJ2-7
CDR3 protein: CASSVGNRAREQYF

V gene: TRBV7-9
J gene: TRBJ1-1
CDR3 protein: CASSARGETEAFF

V gene: TRBV7-3
J gene: TRBJ2-1
CDR3 protein: CASSLSRGAADNEQFF

V gene: TRBV11-2
J gene: TRBJ2-7
CDR3 protein: CASSLGGRIYEQYF

V gene: TRBV7-2
J gene: TRBJ2-7
CDR3 protein: CASSFERELSHEQYF

V gene: TRBV5-1
J gene: TRBJ2-5
CDR3 protein: CASSLVGTVQETQYF

V gene: TRBV2
J gene: TRBJ1-5
CDR3 protein: CASSDGQPQHF

V gene: TRBV7-9
J gene: TRBJ2-6
CDR3 protein: CASSLSTSPGANVLTF

V gene: TRBV14
J gene: TRBJ2-3
CDR3 protein: CASSQLRTSGRRF

V gene: TRBV4-3
J gene: TRBJ2-1
CDR3 protein: CASSQDRASSNEQFF

V gene: TRBV7-9
J gene: TRBJ2-7
CDR3 protein: CASSLAGETYEQYF

V gene: TRBV27
J gene: TRBJ2-7
CDR3 protein: CASSQRTGMALYYEQYF

V gene: TRBV9
J gene: TRBJ1-2
CDR3 protein: CASSFSRLGGYTF

V gene: TRBV9
J gene: TRBJ2-2
CDR3 protein: CASEGSLNTGELFF

V gene: TRBV7-9
J gene: TRBJ2-1
CDR3 protein: CASSGPTGLSYNEQFF

V gene: TRBV14
J gene: TRBJ2-7
CDR3 protein: CASSKKQGTHEQYF

V gene: TRBV13
J gene: TRBJ2-7
CDR3 protein: CASSLGGTEQYF

V gene: TRBV27
J gene: TRBJ1-1
CDR3 protein: CASSLWQGAIEAFF

V gene: TRBV6-4
J gene: TRBJ2-5
CDR3 protein: CASRTGARETQYF

V gene: TRBV2
J gene: TRBJ1-2
CDR3 protein: CASRPGTGLYGYTF

V gene: TRBV28
J gene: TRBJ1-1
CDR3 protein: CASSTTLGLNTEAFF

V gene: TRBV10-2
J gene: TRBJ2-7
CDR3 protein: CASTGTGTYEQYF

V gene: TRBV9
J gene: TRBJ2-4
CDR3 protein: CASSVRPGTGEGHQYF

V gene: TRBV6-5
J gene: TRBJ2-3
CDR3 protein: CASSTGFGTDTQYF